The clone carrying this T cell receptor beta chain was counted between two and nine times. RNA transcripts yielded amplified TCR beta CDR3 regions. Researchers ran a first-round RT-PCR on the TCR CDR3 using the HTBI primer set. TCRdb reprocessed the multiplex PCR reads with MiXCR, giving one entry per CDR3 protein. Here the sample spans fewer than 900,000 distinct CDR3 sequences, roughly 15% being singletons. Trimming pared 8 bases from V and 0 bases from J, leaving 17 bases between. Looked up from germline, CDR1 is LNHDA and CDR2 is SQIVND (reference sequence). CDR3 size: 16 residues. This sample was taken from a study of T cells in Graves' hyperthyroidism and ophthalmopathy. Stable Graves' hyperthyroidism meant no ophthalmopathy progression within 18 months. Diagnosis of hyperthyroidism was new in patients aged 18 to 65, and its duration was under 2 months.

This chain links TRBV19 with TRBJ2-4, with D possibly being TRBD2 (5 bases). Source material: blood. This receptor was obtained from a man younger than 35 with Graves' hyperthyroidism. CDR3 amino acids: CASGVLAPLAKNIQYF. The CDR3 DNA is TGTGCCAGTGGTGTTCTAGCACCTCTAGCCAAAAACATTCAGTACTTC.